This is a list of T cell receptor beta chains from one sample in a study of shared clonotypes between healthy human individuals. Here immunoSEQ multiplex PCR was the method, and the copy in TCRdb shows in-frame clones only, minus some. The sample gives fewer than 600,000 clones, around 76% of which show up once; approximately 12% is in the top ten. Sequenced material: PBMCs. The receptors come from a woman aged 40 to 49 in good health. Some clones in this sample may be carry-over from other donors' samples. CDR3s include the opening cysteine and the closing phenylalanine or tryptophan.

CDR3aa: CASGSGGGGGGYTF
v_gene: TRBV6-5

CDR3aa: CASSGTSSTDTQYF
v_gene: TRBV9

CDR3aa: CAISSGTGEEKLFF
v_gene: TRBV10-3

CDR3aa: CASSLVSIWSSYEQYF
v_gene: TRBV7-9

CDR3aa: CASSFRRLASEQYF
v_gene: TRBV27

CDR3aa: CASSAEREASTDTQYF
v_gene: TRBV5-1

CDR3aa: CAWSVGGGFTDTQYF
v_gene: TRBV30

CDR3aa: CASSGSVSYNEQFF
v_gene: TRBV28

CDR3aa: CASSIDLANEQYF
v_gene: TRBV19

CDR3aa: CASTPAPNTEAFF
v_gene: TRBV5-4

CDR3aa: CAWSEATYNEQFF
v_gene: TRBV30

CDR3aa: CASGPGDRDICEQYF
v_gene: TRBV11-1

CDR3aa: CASSGPTAGLQETQYF
v_gene: TRBV11-2

CDR3aa: CASSFLGSMNTEAFF
v_gene: TRBV5-1

CDR3aa: CASSLAPGDHSYEQYF
v_gene: TRBV7-6

CDR3aa: CASSLSRGLAHTQYF
v_gene: TRBV27

CDR3aa: CASSQGLAGPPDEQFF
v_gene: TRBV4-3

CDR3aa: CASSRQNYGYTF
v_gene: TRBV19

CDR3aa: CASSQDPTRPSSYEQYF
v_gene: TRBV14

CDR3aa: CASSGGTSGINEQLF
v_gene: TRBV9